Presented here are 15 T cell receptor beta chains from one specimen sequenced in a study of blood T cell repertoires in COVID-19. Generated by immunoSEQ multiplex PCR, the TCRdb table keeps only in-frame clones and is missing some. Of 100,000 to 150,000 clones detected, about 91% appear once; the ten largest clones hold around a tenth. Source material: peripheral blood. The receptor set was obtained from a man between 50 and 59 years old with acute or convalescent COVID-19.

This clone is a singleton in its sample. The chain combines TRBV3-1 (or the pseudogene TRBV3-2) with TRBJ1-1, with D unresolved. Trimming removed 0 bases at V and 11 bases at J, with 10 bases between. From germline, CDR1 is LGHDT and CDR2 YNNKEL (reference sequence). The CDR3 extends over 12 amino acids. The CDR3 reads CASSQDRRVAFF. Written as DNA, the CDR3 is TGTGCCAGCAGCCAAGATAGGAGAGTTGCTTTCTTT.

The V call is TRBV6-5, the J call TRBJ1-1; the D is unclear. Germline loops: CDR1 MNHEY, CDR2 SVGAGI. The length of the CDR3 is 14 residues. The V and J ends lost 6 bases and 4 bases respectively, with 15 bases between them. The CDR3 DNA follows: TGTGCCAGCAGAACGGGAGGGTTCAGCACTGAAGCTTTCTTT. Amino acid sequence: CASRTGGFSTEAFF.

The J gene is TRBJ2-7, the V gene TRBV28, with a possible D match to TRBD1 (5 bases). The CDR3 consists of 12 residues. From germline, CDR1 is MDHEN and CDR2 SYDVKM. V was pared by 7 bases and J by 2 bases, with 9 bases between. The CDR3 coding sequence is TGTGCCAGCATGCGGACAACCTACGAGCAGTACTTC. This translates into CASMRTTYEQYF. The full variable domain, in which reference TRBV28 and TRBJ2-7 provide the parts outside the CDR3, is DVKVTQSSRYLVKRTGEKVFLECVQDMDHENMFWYRQDPGLGLRLIYFSYDVKMKEKGDIPEGYSVSREKKERFSLILESASTNQTSMYLCASMRTTYEQYFGPGTRLTVT.

This clone was seen just once. The V and J genes are TRBV2 and TRBJ2-1; TRBD1 matches at 7 bases. V was clipped by 6 bases and J by 5 bases; unmatched bases: 10. Germline CDR1 is SNHLY and CDR2 is FYNNEI. The CDR3 length is 15 residues. CDR3 bases: TGTGCCAGCAGGGTAGACAGGGCTTTGAACAATGAGCAGTTCTTC. Its protein product is CASRVDRALNNEQFF.

This chain uses TRBV11-2 with TRBJ1-2; tentatively, D is TRBD1 (6 bases). Trimming took 5 bases from V and 5 from J, leaving 15 bases between them. Germline loops: CDR1 SGHAT, CDR2 FQNNGV. The CDR3 totals 14 residues. In nucleotides, the CDR3 is TGTGCCAGCAGCGCCCTACAGGGCTCATATGGCTACACCTTC. As protein: CASSALQGSYGYTF. Using reference TRBV11-2 and TRBJ1-2 for the parts outside the CDR3, the full variable domain is EAGVAQSPRYKIIEKRQSVAFWCNPISGHATLYWYQQILGQGPKLLIQFQNNGVVDDSQLPKDRFSAERLKGVDSTLKIQPAKLEDSAVYLCASSALQGSYGYTFGSGTRLTVV.

The V and J genes are TRBV18 and TRBJ2-5; D is uncertain. Trimming took 6 bases from V and 1 from J, leaving 15 bases between them. The CDR3 extends over 15 amino acids. CDR1 and CDR2 from the germline V gene are KGHSH and LQKENI. CDR3 in amino acids: CASSPPYGAQETQYF. The CDR3 coding sequence is TGTGCCAGCTCGCCGCCGTACGGAGCCCAAGAGACCCAGTACTTC. The whole variable domain, filled in from reference TRBV18 and TRBJ2-5, reads NAGVMQNPRHLVRRRGQEARLRCSPMKGHSHVYWYRQLPEEGLKFMVYLQKENIIDESGMPKERFSAEFPKEGPSILRIQQVVRGDSAAYFCASSPPYGAQETQYFGPGTRLLVL.

The chain joins TRBV11-2 to TRBJ2-5; D is perhaps TRBD1 (5 bases). Trimming left V 0 bases short and J 4 bases short, with 15 bases between. The CDR3 totals 16 residues. Germline-derived CDR1 and CDR2 are SGHAT and FQNNGV. CDR3 DNA: TGTGCCAGCAGCTTAGATCAGGGCAGGCGCGCAGAGACCCAGTACTTC. This codes for CASSLDQGRRAETQYF.

The chain links TRBV11-2 to TRBJ1-1; possibly TRBD1 for D (6 bases). The CDR3 length is 14 residues. Germline V gene data show CDR1 as SGHAT and CDR2 as FQNNGV. Trimming shortened V by 1 base and J by 1 base, and 7 bases separated the two germline ends. The CDR3 DNA sequence: TGTGCCAGCAGCTTAGCCAGGGGGAACACTGAAGCTTTCTTT. Its translation is CASSLARGNTEAFF.

The chain joins TRBV3-1 (or the pseudogene TRBV3-2) to TRBJ1-3; weak D call: TRBD1 (6 bases). The germline V gene has CDR1 LGHDT and CDR2 YNNKEL (reference sequence). The CDR3 covers 15 residues. Trimming cost V 3 bases and J 1 base, with 10 bases left between them. The CDR3 coding sequence is TGTGCCAGCAGCCAGATACAGGGATCTGGAAACACCATATATTTT. This codes for CASSQIQGSGNTIYF.

The rearrangement links TRBV30 to TRBJ1-1; D is unclear. The CDR3 spans 13 residues. Germline values: CDR1 GTSNPN, CDR2 SVGIG (reference sequence). Trimming removed 2 bases from V and 7 bases from J, with 14 bases in between. CDR3 in amino acids: CAWSLDRFGEAFF. DNA for the CDR3: TGTGCCTGGAGTCTTGATCGCTTCGGTGAAGCTTTCTTT.

The gene calls are TRBV9 and TRBJ1-6, with 7 bases lining up with TRBD1. After removal of 4 bases from V and 7 bases from J, the junction contained 8 bases not matched to a gene. Germline loops: CDR1 SGDLS, CDR2 YYNGEE. This CDR3 region has 15 residues. Here the CDR3 DNA reads TGTGCCAGCAGCTCCGCCGGGACAGTCAATTCACCCCTCCACTTT. This gives the protein CASSSAGTVNSPLHF. Full variable domain (missing parts from reference TRBV9 and TRBJ1-6): DSGVTQTPKHLITATGQRVTLRCSPRSGDLSVYWYQQSLDQGLQFLIQYYNGEERAKGNILERFSAQQFPDLHSELNLSSLELGDSALYFCASSSAGTVNSPLHFGNGTRLTVT.

The J gene is TRBJ2-5, the V gene TRBV5-1; a weak D match, TRBD2 (6 bases). In germline, CDR1 is SGHRS, CDR2 YFSETQ. The CDR3 has 15 amino acids. The germline V and J ends were trimmed by 2 bases and 1 base, with 12 bases remaining between them. This CDR3 reads CASSFSRDSQETQYF. The CDR3 coding sequence is TGCGCCAGCAGCTTCTCCCGGGACTCCCAAGAGACCCAGTACTTC.

In the case of this clone: One end of the junction is discordant with germline, which a read error may explain. V and J are TRBV7-7 and TRBJ1-1; 11 bases match TRBD1. Germline V gene sequence: CDR1 SSHAT, CDR2 FNYEAQ (reference sequence). The CDR3 contains 14 residues. CDR3 DNA: TGTGCTAGCAGCCCCGGACAGGGGGCCGCTGAAGCTTTCTTT. It specifies CASSPGQGAAEAFF.

The chain joins TRBV9 to TRBJ2-1; 8 bases agree with TRBD2. With 0 bases clipped from V and 4 bases from J, the junction kept 6 bases outside the gene matches. The CDR3 sequence is 16 residues long. The V gene's germline CDR1 is SGDLS and CDR2 YYNGEE. CDR3 protein: CASSVESAGGYNEQFF. The CDR3 region has the DNA TGTGCCAGCAGCGTAGAGAGTGCGGGGGGTTACAATGAGCAGTTCTTC.

This rearrangement joins TRBV7-9 to TRBJ1-6; 12 bases map to TRBD1. The CDR3 has 16 residues. CDR1 is SEHNR, CDR2 FQNEAQ, per germline (reference sequence). Trimming removed 5 bases from V and 9 bases from J; junction bases left unmatched: 8. The CDR3 bases are TGTGCCAGCAGCGCTTTGGGACAGGGGGCCGGTTCACCCCTCCACTTT. The encoded protein is CASSALGQGAGSPLHF.